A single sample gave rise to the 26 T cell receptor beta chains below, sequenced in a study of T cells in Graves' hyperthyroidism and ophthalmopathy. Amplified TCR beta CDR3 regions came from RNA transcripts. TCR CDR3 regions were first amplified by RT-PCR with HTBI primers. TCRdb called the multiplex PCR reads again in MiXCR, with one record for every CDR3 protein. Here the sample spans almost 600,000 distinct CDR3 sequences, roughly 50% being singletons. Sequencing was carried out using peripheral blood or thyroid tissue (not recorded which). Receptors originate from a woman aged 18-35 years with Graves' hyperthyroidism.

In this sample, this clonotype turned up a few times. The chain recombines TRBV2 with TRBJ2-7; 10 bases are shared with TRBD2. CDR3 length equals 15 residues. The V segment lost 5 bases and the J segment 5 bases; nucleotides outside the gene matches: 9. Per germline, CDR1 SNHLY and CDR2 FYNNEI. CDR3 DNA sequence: TGTGCCAGCAGTTGGCTAGCGGGGGCCCGGCACGAGCAGTACTTC. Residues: CASSWLAGARHEQYF.

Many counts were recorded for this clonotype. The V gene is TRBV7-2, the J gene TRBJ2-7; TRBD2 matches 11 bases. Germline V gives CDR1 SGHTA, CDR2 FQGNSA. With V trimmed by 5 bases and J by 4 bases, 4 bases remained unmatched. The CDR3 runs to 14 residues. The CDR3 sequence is CASSEGLAEYEQYF. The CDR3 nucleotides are TGTGCCAGCAGCGAGGGACTAGCGGAGTACGAGCAGTACTTC.

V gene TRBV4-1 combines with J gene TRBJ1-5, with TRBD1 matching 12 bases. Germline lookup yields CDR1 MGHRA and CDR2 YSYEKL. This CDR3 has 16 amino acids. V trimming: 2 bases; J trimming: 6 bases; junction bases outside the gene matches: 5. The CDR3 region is CASSQMGQGAGQPQHF. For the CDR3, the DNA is TGCGCCAGCAGCCAAATGGGACAGGGGGCGGGTCAGCCCCAGCATTTT.

The CDR3 coding sequence is TGCAGCGTTGCCGGACTAAATAGCAATCAGCCCCAGCATTTT. Its protein is CSVAGLNSNQPQHF. The chain recombines TRBV29-1 with TRBJ1-5; unclear D gene. Germline V gives CDR1 SQVTM, CDR2 ANQGSEA. CDR3 length equals 14 residues. V lost 4 bases, J lost 0 bases, and 10 bases lay in between.

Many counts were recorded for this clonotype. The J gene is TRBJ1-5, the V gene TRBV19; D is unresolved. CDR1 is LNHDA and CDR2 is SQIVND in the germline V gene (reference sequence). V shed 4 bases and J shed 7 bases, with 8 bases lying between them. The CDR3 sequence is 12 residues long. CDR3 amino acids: CASSTSRQPQHF. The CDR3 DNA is TGTGCCAGTAGTACCTCACGGCAGCCCCAGCATTTT.

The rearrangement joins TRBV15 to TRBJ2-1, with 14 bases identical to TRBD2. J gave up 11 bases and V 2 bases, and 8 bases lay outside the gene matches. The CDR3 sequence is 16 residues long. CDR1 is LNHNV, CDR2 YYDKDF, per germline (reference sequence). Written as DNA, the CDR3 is TGTGCCACCAGCAGAACCGGGACTAGCGGGGGCGGCCAGCAGTTCTTC. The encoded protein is CATSRTGTSGGGQQFF.

CDR3: CASSTTTGGAAEAFF. The CDR3 DNA reads as TGTGCCAGTAGTACGACTACAGGGGGAGCGGCTGAAGCTTTCTTT. The J gene is TRBJ1-1, the V gene TRBV19; 8 bases are a match to TRBD1. The CDR3 extends over 15 amino acids. J gave up 6 bases and V 4 bases, and 10 bases lay outside the gene matches. Per germline, CDR1 LNHDA and CDR2 SQIVND (reference sequence).

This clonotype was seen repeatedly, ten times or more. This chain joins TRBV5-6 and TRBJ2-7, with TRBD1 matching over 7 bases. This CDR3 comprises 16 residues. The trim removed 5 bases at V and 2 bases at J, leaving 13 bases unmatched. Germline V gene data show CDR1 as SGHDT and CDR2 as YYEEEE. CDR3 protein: CASSFLDRFGTYEQYF. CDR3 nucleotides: TGTGCCAGCAGTTTCTTGGACAGGTTTGGGACCTACGAGCAGTACTTC.

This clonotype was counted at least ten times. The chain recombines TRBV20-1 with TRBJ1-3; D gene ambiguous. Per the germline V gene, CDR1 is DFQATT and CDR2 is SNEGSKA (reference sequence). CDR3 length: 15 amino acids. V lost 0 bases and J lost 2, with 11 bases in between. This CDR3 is CSARDSREAGNTIYF. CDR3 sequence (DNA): TGCAGTGCTAGAGATTCGAGGGAAGCTGGAAACACCATATATTTT.

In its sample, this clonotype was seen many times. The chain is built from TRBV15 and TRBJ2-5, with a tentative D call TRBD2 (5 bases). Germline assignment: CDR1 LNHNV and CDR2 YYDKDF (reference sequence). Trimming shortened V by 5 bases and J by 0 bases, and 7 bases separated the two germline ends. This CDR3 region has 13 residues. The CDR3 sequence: CATSEEDQETQYF. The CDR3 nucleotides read TGTGCCACCAGCGAGGAGGACCAAGAGACCCAGTACTTC.

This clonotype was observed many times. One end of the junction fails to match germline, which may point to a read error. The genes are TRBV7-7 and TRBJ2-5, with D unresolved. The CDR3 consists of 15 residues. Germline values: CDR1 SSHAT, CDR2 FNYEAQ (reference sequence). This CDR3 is CASSPRWNGQETQYF. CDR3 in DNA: TGTGCTAGCAGCCCTAGATGGAACGGGCAAGAGACCCAGTACTTC.

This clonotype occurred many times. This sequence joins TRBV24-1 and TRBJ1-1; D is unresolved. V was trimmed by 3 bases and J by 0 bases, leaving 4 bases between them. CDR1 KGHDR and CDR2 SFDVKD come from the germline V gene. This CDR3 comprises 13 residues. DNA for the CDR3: TGTGCCACCAGTGATCGGATGAACACTGAAGCTTTCTTT. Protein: CATSDRMNTEAFF.

The CDR3, as DNA: TGTGCCAGCAGCTTAAGGCCCGGGGGCTCACGAACCGGGGAGCTGTTTTTT. Protein: CASSLRPGGSRTGELFF. This chain links TRBV7-3 with TRBJ2-2; D possibly matches TRBD1 or TRBD2 (6 bases each). CDR1 is SGHTA and CDR2 is FQGTGA in the germline V gene. The CDR3 runs to 17 residues. With 1 base removed from V and 5 bases from J, the gap between germline ends came to 17 bases.

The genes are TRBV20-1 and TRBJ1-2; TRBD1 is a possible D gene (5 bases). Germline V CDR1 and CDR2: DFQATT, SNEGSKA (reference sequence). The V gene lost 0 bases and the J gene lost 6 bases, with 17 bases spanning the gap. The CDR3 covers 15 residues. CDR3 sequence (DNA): TGCAGTGCTAGAGATGGGACGCAATTCCCCCATGGCTACACCTTC. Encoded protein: CSARDGTQFPHGYTF.

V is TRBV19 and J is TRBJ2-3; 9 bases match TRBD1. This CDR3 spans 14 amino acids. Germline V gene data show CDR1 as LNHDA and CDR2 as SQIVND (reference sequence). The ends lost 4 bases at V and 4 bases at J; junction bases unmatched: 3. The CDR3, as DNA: TGTGCCAGTAGTAGGGACAGGGTATCAGATACGCAGTATTTT. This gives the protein CASSRDRVSDTQYF. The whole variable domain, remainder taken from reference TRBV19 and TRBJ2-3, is DGGITQSPKYLFRKEGQNVTLSCEQNLNHDAMYWYRQDPGQGLRLIYYSQIVNDFQKGDIAEGYSVSREKKESFPLTVTSAQKNPTAFYLCASSRDRVSDTQYFGPGTRLTVL.

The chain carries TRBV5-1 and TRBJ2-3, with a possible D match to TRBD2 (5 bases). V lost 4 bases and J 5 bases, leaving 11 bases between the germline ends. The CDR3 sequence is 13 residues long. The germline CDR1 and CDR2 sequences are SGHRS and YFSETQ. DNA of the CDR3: TGCGCCAGCAGCCCACGTGAGGGAGATACGCAGTATTTT. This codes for CASSPREGDTQYF.

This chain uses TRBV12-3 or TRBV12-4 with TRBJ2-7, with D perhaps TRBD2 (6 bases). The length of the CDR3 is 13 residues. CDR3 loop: CASGPPRDYEQYF. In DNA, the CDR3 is TGTGCTAGTGGTCCCCCGCGGGACTACGAGCAGTACTTC.

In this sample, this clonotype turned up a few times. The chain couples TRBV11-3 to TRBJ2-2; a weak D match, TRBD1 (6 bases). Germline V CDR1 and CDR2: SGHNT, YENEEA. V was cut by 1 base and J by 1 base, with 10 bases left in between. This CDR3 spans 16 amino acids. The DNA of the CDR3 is TGTGCCAGCAGCTTAGCGGGGACACTGAACACCGGGGAGCTGTTTTTT. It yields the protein CASSLAGTLNTGELFF.

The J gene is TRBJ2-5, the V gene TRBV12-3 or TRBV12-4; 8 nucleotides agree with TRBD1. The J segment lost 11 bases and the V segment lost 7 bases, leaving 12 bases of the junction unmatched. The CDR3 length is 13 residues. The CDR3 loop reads CASIGQGTDTQYF. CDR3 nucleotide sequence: TGTGCCAGCATCGGACAGGGAACAGATACGCAGTACTTC.

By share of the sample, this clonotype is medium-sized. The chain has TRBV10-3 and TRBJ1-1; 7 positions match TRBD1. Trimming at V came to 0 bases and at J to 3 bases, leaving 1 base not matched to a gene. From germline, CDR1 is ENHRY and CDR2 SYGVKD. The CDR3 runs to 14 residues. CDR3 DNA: TGTGCCATCAGTGAGTCTACAGGGGACACTGAAGCTTTCTTT. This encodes CAISESTGDTEAFF.

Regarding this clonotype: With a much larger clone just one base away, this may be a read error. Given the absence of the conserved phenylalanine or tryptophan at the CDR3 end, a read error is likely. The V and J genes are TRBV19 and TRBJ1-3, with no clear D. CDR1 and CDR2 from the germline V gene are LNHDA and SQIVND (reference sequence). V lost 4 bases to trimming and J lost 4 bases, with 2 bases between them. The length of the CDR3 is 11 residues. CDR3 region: CASSKGNTIYL. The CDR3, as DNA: TGTGCCAGTAGTAAAGGAAACACCATATATCTT.

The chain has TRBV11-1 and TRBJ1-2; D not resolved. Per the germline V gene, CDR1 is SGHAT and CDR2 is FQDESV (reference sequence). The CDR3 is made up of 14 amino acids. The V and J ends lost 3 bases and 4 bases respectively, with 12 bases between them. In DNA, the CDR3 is TGTGCCAGCAGCTTGGCCGAGGCTCCCTATGGCTACACCTTC. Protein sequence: CASSLAEAPYGYTF.

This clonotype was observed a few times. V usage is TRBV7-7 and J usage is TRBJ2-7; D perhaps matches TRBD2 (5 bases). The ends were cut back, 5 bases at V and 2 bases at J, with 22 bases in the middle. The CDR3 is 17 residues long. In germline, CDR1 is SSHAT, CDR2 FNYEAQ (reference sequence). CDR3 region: CASSRSPDRGPPYEQYF. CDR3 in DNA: TGTGCCAGCAGCCGATCTCCCGACCGAGGGCCTCCCTACGAGCAGTACTTC.

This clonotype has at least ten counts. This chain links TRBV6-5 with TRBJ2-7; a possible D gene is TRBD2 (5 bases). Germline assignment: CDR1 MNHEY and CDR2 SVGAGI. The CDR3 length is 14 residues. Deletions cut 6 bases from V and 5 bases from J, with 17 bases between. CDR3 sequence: CASSQTRSGNEQYF. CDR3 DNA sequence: TGTGCCAGCAGCCAGACCCGTTCGGGGAACGAGCAGTACTTC.

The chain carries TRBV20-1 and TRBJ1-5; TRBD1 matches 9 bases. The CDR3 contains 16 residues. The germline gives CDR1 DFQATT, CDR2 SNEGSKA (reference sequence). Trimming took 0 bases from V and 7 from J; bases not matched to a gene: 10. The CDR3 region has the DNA TGCAGTGCTAGAGATTTGGGACAGGGTAGCGAGCAGCCCCAGCATTTT. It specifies CSARDLGQGSEQPQHF.

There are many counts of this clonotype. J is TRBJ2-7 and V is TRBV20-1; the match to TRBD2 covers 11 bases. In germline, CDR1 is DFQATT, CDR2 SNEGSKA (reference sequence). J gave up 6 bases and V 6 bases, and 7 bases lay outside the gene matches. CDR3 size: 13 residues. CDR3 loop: CSANSGRASEQYF. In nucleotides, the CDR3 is TGCAGTGCCAATAGCGGGAGGGCTTCCGAGCAGTACTTC.